Following are 9 T cell receptor beta chains from one sample sequenced in a study of blood T cells in healthy people across ages. The use of a sample-barcoded 5' primer and a J-beta primer mix characterized a second PCR of about 6 to 12 cycles. Each CDR3 protein gets one entry after TCRdb re-called the 5' RACE reads with MiXCR. The repertoire includes 1.6 million or so distinct CDR3 sequences, about 32% of them detected once, and about 11% sits in the top ten. Sequencing was performed on blood. These receptors originate from a woman younger than 45 in good health.

This clonotype was recorded a few times. A junction boundary mismatches the germline segment, possibly from a read error. The rearrangement joins TRBV12-3 or TRBV12-4 to TRBJ2-3; 7 bases match TRBD2. The CDR3 totals 13 residues. CDR3 region: CASSTGLTDAQYF. The CDR3 bases are TGTGCCAGCAGTACGGGACTAACAGATGCGCAGTATTTT.

This clonotype appeared a few times. The rearrangement joins TRBV4-1 to TRBJ2-1, with D tentatively TRBD1 (6 bases). CDR1 and CDR2 (germline): MGHRA, YSYEKL. The CDR3 runs 15 residues. The V end was cut by 3 bases, the J end by 2 bases, with 11 bases between. CDR3 in DNA: TGCGCCAGCAGCCATATAAGGGGGACCTACAATGAGCAGTTCTTC. Translated, it gives CASSHIRGTYNEQFF.

The V gene is TRBV3-1, the J gene TRBJ2-1; D is perhaps TRBD1 (6 bases). The CDR3 has 15 residues. V was cut by 5 bases and J by 3 bases, with 14 bases left in between. Germline-derived CDR1 and CDR2 are LGHDT and YNNKEL (reference sequence). The chain's CDR3 is CASSYQRGSYNEQFF. The CDR3 DNA follows: TGTGCCAGCAGCTATCAGAGGGGGAGCTACAATGAGCAGTTCTTC.

The V gene is TRBV28, the J gene TRBJ2-3, with D perhaps TRBD1 or TRBD2 (5 bases each). The germline CDR1 and CDR2 sequences are MDHEN and SYDVKM. The CDR3 length is 18 residues. V dropped 6 bases and J dropped 3 bases, with 25 bases sitting between them. As DNA, the CDR3 is TGTGCCAGCAGAACCACTCGGGGACCGGGTAGTATGACAGATACGCAGTATTTT. Translated: CASRTTRGPGSMTDTQYF.

The CDR3 region has the DNA TGCAGTGCTTCTAGTCACTTCGGGGACAGGGGTTACGCGACCCAGTACTTC. It encodes CSASSHFGDRGYATQYF. The genes are TRBV20-1 and TRBJ2-7; 10 bases are a match to TRBD1. The J call is doubtful: the DNA matches TRBJ2-5 better. Germline lookup yields CDR1 DFQATT and CDR2 SNEGSKA (reference sequence). This CDR3 region has 17 residues.

The chain uses TRBV20-1 and TRBJ2-7; TRBD1 aligns across 11 bases. In germline, CDR1 is DFQATT, CDR2 SNEGSKA (reference sequence). The CDR3 is 14 amino acids. V lost 6 bases and J lost 2; bases outside the gene matches: 6. The CDR3: CSARWTGGAYEQYF. CDR3 DNA sequence: TGCAGTGCGAGATGGACAGGGGGCGCCTACGAGCAGTACTTC.

This clonotype was detected only a few times. The chain has TRBV29-1 and TRBJ2-4; 7 bases map to TRBD2. The V segment lost 4 bases and the J segment 15 bases; nucleotides outside the gene matches: 9. This CDR3 comprises 11 residues. CDR1 and CDR2 (germline): SQVTM, ANQGSEA. For the CDR3, the DNA is TGCAGCGTTGGGACTAGATACGAGCGGTACTTC. This codes for CSVGTRYERYF.

In this sample, this clonotype turned up a few times. The genes are TRBV20-1 and TRBJ2-5, with a possible D match to TRBD2 (5 bases). Germline CDR1 DFQATT, CDR2 SNEGSKA (reference sequence). CDR3 length: 12 residues. V was cut by 4 bases and J by 2 bases, with 8 bases left in between. The CDR3 loop is CSAKLVQETQYF. The CDR3 DNA is TGCAGTGCTAAACTAGTACAAGAGACCCAGTACTTC.

This clonotype occurred a few times. The rearrangement uses TRBV4-1 and TRBJ1-2, with D unclear. This CDR3 comprises 13 residues. CDR1 and CDR2 from the germline V gene are MGHRA and YSYEKL. V was cut by 3 bases and J by 10 bases, with 15 bases left in between. The CDR3 coding sequence is TGCGCCAGCAGCCACTACACGGGCCAACACTACACCTTC. It is translated as CASSHYTGQHYTF.